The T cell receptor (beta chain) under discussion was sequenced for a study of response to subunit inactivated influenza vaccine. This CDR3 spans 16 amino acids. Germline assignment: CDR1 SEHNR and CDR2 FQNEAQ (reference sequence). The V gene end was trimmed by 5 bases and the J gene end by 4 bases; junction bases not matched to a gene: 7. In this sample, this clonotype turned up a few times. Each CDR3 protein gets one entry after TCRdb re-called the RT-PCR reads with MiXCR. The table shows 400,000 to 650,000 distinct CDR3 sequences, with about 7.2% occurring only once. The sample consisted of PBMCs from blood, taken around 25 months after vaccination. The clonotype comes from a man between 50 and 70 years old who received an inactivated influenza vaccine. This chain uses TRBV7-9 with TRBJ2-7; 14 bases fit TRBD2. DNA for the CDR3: TGTGCCAGCAGCCCGACTAGCGGGAGGGCCGTATACGAGCAGTACTTC. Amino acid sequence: CASSPTSGRAVYEQYF.